This T cell receptor (beta chain) was captured by sequencing in a study of Tregs in tolerant kidney transplant recipients. As for this clone: Its antigen is undetermined.

Study results and limitations: The small number of patients limits these findings pending further validation.

Profiled with immunoSEQ multiplex PCR; TCRdb holds only in-frame clones, not every one. The sample holds hundreds of thousands of clones, 80% to 85% seen once. Unstimulated regulatory T cells (CD4+CD25+CD127-), CD4+CD25- non-regulatory cells, CD4 and CD8 cells were FACS-sorted from thawed PBMCs. CDR3 size: 14 residues. Looked up from germline, CDR1 is WSHSY and CDR2 is SAAADI. Germline trimming cut 7 bases from V and 2 bases from J; bases unmatched to any gene: 1. The rearrangement uses TRBV10-2 and TRBJ2-1; 11 nucleotides agree with TRBD1. The sequence came from a human donor in good health. Specimen: CD4+ T cells from blood. The CDR3 bases are TGCGCCAGCAAGGGACAGGGGGCCTACAATGAGCAGTTCTTC. Translation gives CASKGQGAYNEQFF.